This T cell receptor (beta chain) is from a study of post-analysis software for immune sequencing data. Study-wide context: The patients showed relapsing-remitting, secondary progressive and progressive-relapsing multiple sclerosis courses. General study findings and limits: In patients, five or six TRBV segments were more frequent than in controls, with TRBV5-6, TRBV5-1 and TRBV20-1 among them.

The authors incorporated unique molecular identifiers into the TCR beta cDNA libraries. A single record per CDR3 protein comes from TCRdb applying MiXCR to the PCR reads. Of 500,000 to 600,000 distinct CDR3 sequences in the sample, 40% to 50% are singletons; the top ten hold under 2%. This clonotype appeared a few times. Its target is not known. The CDR3 sequence is 15 residues long. Trimming left V 3 bases short and J 2 bases short, with 13 bases between. Looked up from germline, CDR1 is SEHNR and CDR2 is FQNEAQ (reference sequence). The sequenced sample was blood. The chain links TRBV7-9 to TRBJ1-1; D not certain. This clonotype originated in a girl between 5 and 17 years old with multiple sclerosis. This CDR3 reads CASSFSGQVNTEAFF. The DNA of the CDR3 is TGTGCCAGCAGCTTTTCCGGGCAAGTAAACACTGAAGCTTTCTTT.